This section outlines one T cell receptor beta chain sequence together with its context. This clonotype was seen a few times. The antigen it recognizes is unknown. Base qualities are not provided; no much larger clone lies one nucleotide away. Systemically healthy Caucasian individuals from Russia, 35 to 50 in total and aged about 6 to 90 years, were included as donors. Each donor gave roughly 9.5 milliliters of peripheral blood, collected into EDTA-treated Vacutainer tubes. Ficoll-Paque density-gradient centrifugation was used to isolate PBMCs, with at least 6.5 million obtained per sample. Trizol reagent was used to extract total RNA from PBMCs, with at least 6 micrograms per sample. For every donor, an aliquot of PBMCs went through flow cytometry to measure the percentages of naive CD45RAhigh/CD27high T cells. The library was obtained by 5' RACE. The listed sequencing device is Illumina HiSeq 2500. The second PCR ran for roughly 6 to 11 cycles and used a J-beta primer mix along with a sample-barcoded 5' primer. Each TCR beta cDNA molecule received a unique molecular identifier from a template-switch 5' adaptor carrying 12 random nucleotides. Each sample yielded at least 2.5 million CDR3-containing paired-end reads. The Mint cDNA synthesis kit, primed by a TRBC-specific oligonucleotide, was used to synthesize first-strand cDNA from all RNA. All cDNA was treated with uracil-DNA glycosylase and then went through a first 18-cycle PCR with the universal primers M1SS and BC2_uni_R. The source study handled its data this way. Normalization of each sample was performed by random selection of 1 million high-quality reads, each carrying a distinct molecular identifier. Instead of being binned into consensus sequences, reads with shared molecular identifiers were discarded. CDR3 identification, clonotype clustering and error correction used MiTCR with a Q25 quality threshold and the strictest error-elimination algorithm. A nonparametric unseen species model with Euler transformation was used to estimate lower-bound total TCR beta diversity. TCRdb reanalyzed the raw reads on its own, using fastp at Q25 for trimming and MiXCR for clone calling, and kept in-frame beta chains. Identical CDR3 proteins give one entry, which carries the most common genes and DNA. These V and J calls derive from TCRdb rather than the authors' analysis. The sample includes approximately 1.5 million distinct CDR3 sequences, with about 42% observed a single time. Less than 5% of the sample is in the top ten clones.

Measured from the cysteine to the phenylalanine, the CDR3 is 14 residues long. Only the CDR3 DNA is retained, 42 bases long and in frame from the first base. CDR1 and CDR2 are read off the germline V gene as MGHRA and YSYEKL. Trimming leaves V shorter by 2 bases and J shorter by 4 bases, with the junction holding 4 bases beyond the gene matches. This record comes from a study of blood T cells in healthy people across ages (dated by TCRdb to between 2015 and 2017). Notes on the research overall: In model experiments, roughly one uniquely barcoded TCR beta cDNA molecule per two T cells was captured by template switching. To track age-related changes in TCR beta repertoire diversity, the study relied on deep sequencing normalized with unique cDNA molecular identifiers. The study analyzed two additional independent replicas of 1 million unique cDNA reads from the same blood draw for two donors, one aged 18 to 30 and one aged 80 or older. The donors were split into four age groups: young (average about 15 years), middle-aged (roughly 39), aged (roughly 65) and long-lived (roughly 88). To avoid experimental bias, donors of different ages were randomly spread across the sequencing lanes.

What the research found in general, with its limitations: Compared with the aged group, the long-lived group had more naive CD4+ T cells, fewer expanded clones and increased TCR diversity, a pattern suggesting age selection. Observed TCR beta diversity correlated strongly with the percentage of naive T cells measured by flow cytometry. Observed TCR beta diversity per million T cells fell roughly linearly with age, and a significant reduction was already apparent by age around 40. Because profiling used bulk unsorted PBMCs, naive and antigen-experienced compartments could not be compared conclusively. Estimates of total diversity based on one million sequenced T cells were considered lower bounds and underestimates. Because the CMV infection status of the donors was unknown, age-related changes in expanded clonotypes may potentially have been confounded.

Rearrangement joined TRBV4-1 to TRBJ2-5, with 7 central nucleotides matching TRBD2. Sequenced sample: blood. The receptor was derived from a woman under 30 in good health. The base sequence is TGCGCCAGCAGCCAACCGGGGGGATTAGAGACCCAGTACTTC. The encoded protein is CASSQPGGLETQYF.